A selection of T cell receptor beta chains follows, all from one sample in a study of T cell repertoires in cytomegalovirus infection. What these receptors recognize is not known. TCRdb re-called the reads through MiXCR, storing one row per CDR3 protein. The sample yields some 500,000 distinct CDR3 sequences, around two fifths seen once. The sequencing here drew on cultured PBMCs, taken from culture after CMV antigen stimulation. All receptors come from a human donor in good health (CMV status not recorded). Some clones in this sample may be carry-over from other donors' samples. Each CDR3 is given without its conserved first and last residue. Some rows have no size entry. The others give once, few or many, or a class for an expanded clone.

V gene	J gene	clone size	CDR3 protein
TRBV24-1	TRBJ2-1	NA	ATSDARLAEYNEQF
TRBV4-2	TRBJ2-3	NA	ASSPRWRGGTDTQY
TRBV18	TRBJ2-1	NA	ASSLGTTAYNEQF
TRBV7-8	TRBJ2-1	many	ASSLNRGGAGEQF
TRBV7-2	TRBJ2-7	NA	ASSFNIGSYEQY
TRBV4-2	TRBJ2-1	NA	ASSQELGRGGYNEQF
TRBV7-8	TRBJ2-5	many	ASSFGRFQETQY
TRBV5-5	TRBJ1-5	NA	ASSLADRDNQPQH
TRBV24-1	TRBJ2-1	NA	ATSDSGLAGARYNEQF
TRBV6-1	TRBJ1-1	few	ASTFRDRYILYTEAF
TRBV20-1	TRBJ2-1	NA	SAPGRLDNNEQF
TRBV12-5	TRBJ1-5	few	ASGPPGTGSNQPQH
TRBV20-1	TRBJ2-7	few	SAISGRGGYEQY
TRBV20-1	TRBJ2-7	NA	SARGYAGEQY
TRBV6-6	TRBJ2-7	NA	ASSASTDEQY
TRBV2	TRBJ1-2	NA	ASSRTDLAGYGYT
TRBV29-1	TRBJ2-5	NA	SVVSGGVQETQY
TRBV7-2	TRBJ2-7	NA	ASSRTSGIASYEQY
TRBV7-2	TRBJ2-7	few	ASSYRIGDEQY
TRBV28	TRBJ1-1	NA	AGDSGNGQGEDTEAF
TRBV7-2	TRBJ2-1	few	ASSFKASGDNEQF
TRBV7-2	TRBJ2-1	few	ASSFLRGRDNEQF
TRBV7-2	TRBJ2-3	few	ASSQGIADTQY
TRBV7-2	TRBJ1-1	many	ASSSTGTNTEAF
TRBV5-1	TRBJ1-1	NA	ASSLTLKGAEAF
TRBV7-1	TRBJ1-4	few	ASCRTGPPNEKLF
TRBV6-5	TRBJ2-6	NA	ASSPDRGRSSGANVLT
TRBV7-9	TRBJ1-1	few	ASSPKRPGQTKATEAF
TRBV7-2	TRBJ2-5	NA	ATARGAQETQY
TRBV6-6	TRBJ2-4	NA	ASSWPSGGRKNIQY
TRBV19	TRBJ2-3	NA	ASTAADTQY
TRBV11-2	TRBJ2-5	NA	ASRGLGTQETQY
TRBV7-8	TRBJ1-3	NA	ASSQTRGRSGNTIY
TRBV6-2/TRBV6-3	TRBJ1-2	NA	ASSFSPGGYT
TRBV7-8	TRBJ1-2	few	ASSLRRHIYGYT
TRBV11-2	TRBJ2-3	few	ASGNRGSTDTQY
TRBV11-2	TRBJ2-5	NA	ASSLEGGSAGGPGETQY
TRBV12-3/TRBV12-4	TRBJ1-2	NA	ASSFGAKSYGYT
TRBV19	TRBJ2-6	few	ASNVQPASGANVLT
TRBV7-2	TRBJ1-2	many	ASSPLGGGGYT
TRBV7-6	TRBJ1-3	NA	ASSSPGRAKGNTIY
TRBV10-3	TRBJ2-1	NA	AIRKLAGSYNEQF
TRBV4-3	TRBJ2-3	few	ASSQEGPLPDTQY
TRBV7-6	TRBJ1-5	NA	ASSLGPGGGPYQPQH
TRBV19	TRBJ2-5	NA	ASSIDRRETQY
TRBV11-2	TRBJ2-2	NA	ASSSGVYDTGELF
TRBV7-9	TRBJ1-3	NA	ASSAGTGNTIY
TRBV29-1	TRBJ2-3	many	SGRRGPDTQY
TRBV7-2	TRBJ2-1	NA	ASSQWASGANEQF
TRBV11-2	TRBJ2-1	NA	ASSLFGTMNNEQF
TRBV7-8	TRBJ2-7	few	ASSRGGGAYEQY
TRBV7-2	TRBJ2-7	few	ASSLRSGDYEQY
TRBV7-8	TRBJ2-3	NA	ASSLSQLGTQY
TRBV28	TRBJ2-6	NA	ASSPRYRGRGANVLT